This TCR beta chain emerged from a study of tumor-infiltrating lymphocytes in localized non-small cell lung cancer (dated by TCRdb to the early 2020s). For the wider study: Several histologies were represented in the cohort, which also included both smokers and never-smokers as well as patients whose samples were collected after neoadjuvant chemotherapy. Alongside flow cytometry, multiplex immunofluorescence, RNA-seq, exome sequencing and proteomics, TCR sequencing was applied to the same patients as one of several integrated assays. A total of roughly 51 patients were part of the paired comparison of immunoSEQ T-cell fraction between tumor and uninvolved lung. Each patient provided resected tumor tissue plus uninvolved lung tissue from the same patient, with the uninvolved lung tissue described as non-adjacent to the tumor. In total, the ICON cohort consisted of over a hundred surgical patients with localized non-small cell lung cancer who had their tumors resected. Study-wide conclusions, independent of this receptor: TCRbeta sequencing supported higher T cell infiltration in tumors than in uninvolved lung tissue, consistent with immunofluorescence CD3 counts. The TCR-derived T-cell fraction showed no difference between the flow cytometry-defined immunotypes IM1 (good prognosis) and IM2 (poor prognosis). Assay coverage varied across patients depending on available tissue quantity, so only a subset of the cohort had TCR sequencing. Because different assays used different pieces of the same tissue, technical variation could not be distinguished from intratumor heterogeneity.

The immunoSEQ assay used for TCR sequencing gave the T-cell fraction in both tumor and uninvolved lung tissue. On the authors' methods: For survival analysis, patients were split into high (upper tertile) and low (lower two tertiles) T-cell fraction groups and compared by log-rank test. A signed-rank test was used to test differences in T-cell fraction between paired tumor and uninvolved lung samples. TCRdb provides this immuneACCESS table in a form limited to in-frame rearrangements. Some clones are lacking; in checked studies, under half of them reflect an unresolved V gene, and why the rest are absent is not known. V and J calls plus clone size are reproduced from that table; the DNA served to infer D and trimming. A total of 13,000 to 15,000 clones appear in this sample, approximately 71% of them only once. The leading ten clones occupy roughly 9.4% of the sample. Enrollment in ICON was initiated in the first half of 2016, and the last patient was enrolled in 2018. From a subcohort of approximately 76 patients, fresh tumor and matched uninvolved tissue were collected for in-depth immune analyses, including TCR sequencing. DNA isolated from bulk tissue, without cell sorting, was used for TCR sequencing.

For this chain, trimming is 5 bases at the V end and 8 bases at the J end, and the number of junction bases without a gene match is 11. Sequences SGHTA (CDR1) and FQGNSA (CDR2) are obtained from the germline V gene. There are 15 amino acids in the CDR3, from cysteine to phenylalanine inclusive. Of all the DNA, just the CDR3 is kept, 45 bases in frame from base 1. This clone came up once. Which antigen it targets is not known. Base quality data are lacking; no much larger clone is found one base away. This receptor was obtained from a human donor with non-small cell lung cancer. The chain was built from TRBV7-2 and TRBJ1-2, and 10 junction bases match TRBD1. Sequencing used uninvolved lung tissue not adjacent to the tumor. Read as DNA, the sequence is TGTGCCAGCAGCCCCTCCGGGACAGGGGTCCGCGGCTACACCTTC. Its translation reads: CASSPSGTGVRGYTF. Joined to the reference TRBV7-2 and TRBJ1-2 proteins, this CDR3 gives the full variable domain: GAGVSQSPSNKVTEKGKDVELRCDPISGHTALYWYRQSLGQGLEFLIYFQGNSAPDKSGLPSDRFSAERTGGSVSTLTIQRTQQEDSAVYLCASSPSGTGVRGYTFGSGTRLTVV.